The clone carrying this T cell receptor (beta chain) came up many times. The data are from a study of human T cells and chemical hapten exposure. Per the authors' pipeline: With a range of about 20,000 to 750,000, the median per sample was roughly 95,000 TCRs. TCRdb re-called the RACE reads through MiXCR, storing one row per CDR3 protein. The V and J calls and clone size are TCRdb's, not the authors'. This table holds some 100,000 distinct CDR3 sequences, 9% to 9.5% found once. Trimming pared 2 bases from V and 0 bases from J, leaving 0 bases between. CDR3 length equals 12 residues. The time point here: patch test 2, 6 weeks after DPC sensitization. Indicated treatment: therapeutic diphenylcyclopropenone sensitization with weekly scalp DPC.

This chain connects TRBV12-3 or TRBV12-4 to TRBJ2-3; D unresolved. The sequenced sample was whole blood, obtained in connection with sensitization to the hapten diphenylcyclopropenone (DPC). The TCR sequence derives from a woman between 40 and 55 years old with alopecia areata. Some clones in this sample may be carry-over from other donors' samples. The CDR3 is CASSLSTDTQYF. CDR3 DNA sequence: TGTGCCAGCAGTTTAAGCACAGATACGCAGTATTTT.